A single T cell receptor beta chain is shown here with its context. Its specificity is unknown. This sample was taken from a study of blood T cells in healthy people across ages. Study-wide points: Roughly linear declines in TCR beta diversity per million T cells occurred with age. Long-lived and aged donors differed, with more naive CD4+ cells and higher diversity in the long-lived.

V lost 5 bases and J lost 6, with 16 bases in between. Germline lookup yields CDR1 SGHTA and CDR2 FQGNSA. The CDR3 covers 14 residues. Alongside a J-beta primer mix, a sample-barcoded 5' primer served in a second PCR lasting roughly 6 to 11 cycles. A template-switch adaptor with 12 random nucleotides tagged each cDNA molecule. TCRdb recomputed calls from the 5' RACE reads with MiXCR, one row per CDR3 protein. The data show a few hundred thousand distinct CDR3 sequences, 25% to 30% seen once. Each donor was a healthy Caucasian individual from Russia, aged roughly 6 to 90. The source is a woman aged 70-85 years in good health. The chain is built from TRBV7-2 and TRBJ1-1; D is undetermined. Sequencing was performed on blood. DNA for the CDR3: TGTGCCAGCAGCCTTTCCGGGGTTATCGCTGAAGCTTTCTTT. As protein: CASSLSGVIAEAFF.